Listed below are T cell receptor beta chains from one sample, sequenced in a study of blood T cell repertoires in COVID-19. Sequencing was performed with immunoSEQ multiplex PCR; in TCRdb, only in-frame clones are kept and a portion is missing. The table has approximately 150,000 clones, roughly 90% seen once; the top ten hold under 5%. Sequences were obtained from peripheral blood. The receptor set was obtained from a woman aged 55 to 70 who had recovered from COVID-19. CDR3s include the opening cysteine and the closing phenylalanine or tryptophan. The order of the fields is clone size, J gene, V gene, D gene, CDR3 protein, CDR3 DNA. D genes are given only for firm matches. Clone size is given for some rows only: seen once, a few or many times, or a class if the clone is expanded.

clone size: few; J gene: TRBJ2-3; V gene: TRBV2; D gene: TRBD2; CDR3 protein: CASSDPLSFGTSGGGGTDTQYF; CDR3 DNA: TGTGCCAGCAGTGACCCCCTCTCGTTCGGGACTAGCGGGGGGGGCGGCACAGATACGCAGTATTTT
clone size: .; J gene: TRBJ2-3; V gene: TRBV19; D gene: TRBD1; CDR3 protein: CASRDRGTDTQYF; CDR3 DNA: TGTGCCAGTAGGGACAGGGGAACAGATACGCAGTATTTT
clone size: .; J gene: TRBJ1-1; V gene: TRBV5-1; D gene: .; CDR3 protein: CASSLLLSGTEAFF; CDR3 DNA: TGCGCCAGCAGCTTGCTCCTTTCGGGGACTGAAGCTTTCTTT
clone size: .; J gene: TRBJ1-5; V gene: TRBV28; D gene: .; CDR3 protein: CASSYRVTQPQHF; CDR3 DNA: TGTGCCAGCAGTTACAGGGTAACTCAGCCCCAGCATTTT
clone size: .; J gene: TRBJ1-1; V gene: TRBV7-9; D gene: .; CDR3 protein: CASSLGGANTEAFF; CDR3 DNA: TGTGCCAGCAGTCTAGGGGGGGCTAACACTGAAGCTTTCTTT
clone size: .; J gene: TRBJ1-1; V gene: TRBV4-1; D gene: TRBD1; CDR3 protein: CASRRQGDRAFF; CDR3 DNA: TGCGCCAGCAGGAGACAGGGGGATCGAGCTTTCTTT
clone size: once; J gene: TRBJ2-3; V gene: TRBV5-1; D gene: TRBD2; CDR3 protein: CAGRAGTSTDTQYF; CDR3 DNA: TGCGCCGGACGAGCGGGGACTAGCACAGATACGCAGTATTTT
clone size: .; J gene: TRBJ2-7; V gene: TRBV4-1; D gene: TRBD1; CDR3 protein: CASSQEGGTGLTF; CDR3 DNA: TGCGCCAGCAGCCAAGAAGGGGGGACAGGGCTGACATTC
clone size: .; J gene: TRBJ2-1; V gene: TRBV5-1; D gene: TRBD2; CDR3 protein: CASSLSSGSGTYNEQFF; CDR3 DNA: TGCGCCAGCAGCTTGTCTAGCGGGTCGGGAACGTACAATGAGCAGTTCTTC
clone size: .; J gene: TRBJ1-5; V gene: TRBV28; D gene: TRBD1; CDR3 protein: CAIAPGQGNQPQHF; CDR3 DNA: TGTGCCATCGCCCCGGGACAGGGGAATCAGCCCCAGCATTTT
clone size: .; J gene: TRBJ1-1; V gene: TRBV5-1; D gene: .; CDR3 protein: CASSLVMFESEAFF; CDR3 DNA: TGCGCCAGCAGCTTGGTGATGTTTGAGAGTGAAGCTTTCTTT
clone size: .; J gene: TRBJ1-6; V gene: TRBV3-1/TRBV3-2; D gene: TRBD1; CDR3 protein: CASSQEQGSPAWGPLHF; CDR3 DNA: TGTGCCAGCAGCCAAGAACAGGGGTCACCTGCTTGGGGACCCCTCCACTTT
clone size: .; J gene: TRBJ2-2; V gene: TRBV6-5; D gene: .; CDR3 protein: CASSYSGGVAGELFF; CDR3 DNA: TGTGCCAGCAGTTACTCTGGCGGGGTGGCCGGGGAGCTGTTTTTT
clone size: .; J gene: TRBJ2-6; V gene: TRBV6-5; D gene: .; CDR3 protein: CATYSGANVLTF; CDR3 DNA: TGTGCCACGTACTCTGGGGCCAACGTCCTGACTTTC
clone size: .; J gene: TRBJ1-5; V gene: TRBV20-1; D gene: .; CDR3 protein: CSVAKNQPQHF; CDR3 DNA: TGCAGTGTTGCGAAGAATCAGCCCCAGCATTTT
clone size: .; J gene: TRBJ1-1; V gene: TRBV5-1; D gene: .; CDR3 protein: CASSLQGGDTEAFF; CDR3 DNA: TGCGCCAGCAGCTTGCAGGGAGGGGACACTGAAGCTTTCTTT
clone size: .; J gene: TRBJ2-5; V gene: TRBV4-2; D gene: TRBD2; CDR3 protein: CASSQDWSGGAVTQYF; CDR3 DNA: TGTGCCAGCAGCCAAGATTGGAGCGGGGGGGCTGTGACCCAGTACTTC
clone size: few; J gene: TRBJ1-1; V gene: TRBV18; D gene: .; CDR3 protein: CASSPSGVNTEAFF; CDR3 DNA: TGTGCCAGCTCACCGTCAGGGGTGAACACTGAAGCTTTCTTT
clone size: .; J gene: TRBJ2-7; V gene: TRBV9; D gene: .; CDR3 protein: CASSPRGDRGSYEQYF; CDR3 DNA: TGTGCCAGCAGCCCTAGGGGGGACAGAGGATCCTACGAGCAGTACTTC
clone size: .; J gene: TRBJ2-1; V gene: TRBV28; D gene: TRBD2; CDR3 protein: CASSGLAGGSYNEQFF; CDR3 DNA: TGTGCCAGCAGCGGACTAGCGGGGGGATCCTACAATGAGCAGTTCTTC
clone size: few; J gene: TRBJ2-2; V gene: TRBV5-1; D gene: TRBD1; CDR3 protein: CASTQGDRGNTGELFF; CDR3 DNA: TGCGCCAGCACCCAGGGGGACAGGGGGAACACCGGGGAGCTGTTTTTT
clone size: .; J gene: TRBJ1-5; V gene: TRBV30; D gene: .; CDR3 protein: CAFTGSSNQPQHF; CDR3 DNA: TGTGCCTTTACAGGGAGTAGCAATCAGCCCCAGCATTTT
clone size: .; J gene: TRBJ1-2; V gene: TRBV6-5; D gene: TRBD1; CDR3 protein: CASSQYWGQHYGYTF; CDR3 DNA: TGTGCCAGCAGTCAGTACTGGGGACAGCACTATGGCTACACCTTC
clone size: .; J gene: TRBJ1-4; V gene: TRBV11-2; D gene: TRBD1; CDR3 protein: CASRTTGGGEKLFF; CDR3 DNA: TGTGCCAGCAGAACAACAGGGGGTGGCGAAAAACTGTTTTTT
clone size: .; J gene: TRBJ2-3; V gene: TRBV2; D gene: .; CDR3 protein: CASRRGRQPTDTQYF; CDR3 DNA: TGTGCCAGCAGGCGGGGCCGCCAGCCCACAGATACGCAGTATTTT
clone size: .; J gene: TRBJ1-3; V gene: TRBV4-1; D gene: .; CDR3 protein: CASSQVMRQVGCGNTIYF; CDR3 DNA: TGCGCCAGCAGCCAAGTTATGCGACAGGTAGGTTGTGGAAACACCATATATTTT
clone size: once; J gene: TRBJ2-7; V gene: TRBV5-1; D gene: .; CDR3 protein: CASSLNSYEQYF; CDR3 DNA: TGCGCCAGCAGCTTGAACAGCTACGAGCAGTACTTC
clone size: .; J gene: TRBJ2-1; V gene: TRBV7-9; D gene: TRBD2; CDR3 protein: CASSGAGGQYNEQFF; CDR3 DNA: TGTGCCAGCAGCGGGGCGGGGGGCCAATACAATGAGCAGTTCTTC